The T cell receptor beta chain under discussion was sequenced for a study of shared clonotypes between healthy human individuals. Only in-frame clones appear in the TCRdb table, and some are missing; sequencing was by immunoSEQ multiplex PCR. The data show more than 2,000,000 clones, 93% seen once. Study donors comprised healthy, HIV-negative adults devoid of recent acute infection or vaccination. Adults of Caucasian background living in Nashville, Tennessee made up all donors. This CDR3 region has 14 residues. J gave up 7 bases and V 2 bases, and 4 bases lay outside the gene matches. Germline V gene data show CDR1 as MGHDK and CDR2 as SYGVNS. Comment on this clone: Its antigen is still unknown.

Study-wide results and caveats: As a rule, naive subsets had a larger estimated richness than memory subsets. The sharing of approximately 4.6% of naive CD4 clonotypes was seen across a handful of donors.

The specimen sequenced was naive CD4+ T cells from PBMCs. The subset is: CD45RA+ positively selected. This rearrangement joins TRBV25-1 to TRBJ2-1, with TRBD1 matching over 8 bases. The TCR comes from a man younger than 35 in good health. Some clones in this sample may be carry-over from other donors' samples. DNA for the CDR3: TGTGCCAGCAGTGAACGGACAGGGAGGAATGAGCAGTTCTTC. It specifies CASSERTGRNEQFF. The variable domain in full, with the rest retrieved from reference TRBV25-1 and TRBJ2-1, is EADIYQTPRYLVIGTGKKITLECSQTMGHDKMYWYQQDPGMELHLIHYSYGVNSTEKGDLSSESTVSRIRTEHFPLTLESARPSHTSQYLCASSERTGRNEQFFGPGTRLTVL.